This T cell receptor beta chain was found in a study of CD8 T cells in ankylosing spondylitis. Findings of the study overall: Ankylosing spondylitis blood appeared to be characterized by a TCR beta motif of fewer than ten highly homologous variants.

This CDR3 spans 15 amino acids. Germline loops: CDR1 SGHDN, CDR2 FVKESK. V was pared by 1 base and J by 0 bases, with 4 bases between. There are many counts of this clonotype. Its specificity is not known. By quantitative 5'-RACE with molecular barcodes, the TCR beta libraries were made. From the 5' RACE reads, TCRdb called clonotypes with MiXCR, one entry per CDR3 protein. The sample yields about 220,000 distinct CDR3 sequences, around 6.6% seen once. Sequencing was carried out using blood, either unsorted or a sorted T cell fraction (not recorded which). This chain links TRBV14 with TRBJ2-6; D is uncertain. This receptor was obtained from a male donor with ankylosing spondylitis. The CDR3 nucleotides read TGTGCCAGCAGCCAAGGACGCTCTGGGGCCAACGTCCTGACTTTC. Its translation: CASSQGRSGANVLTF.